This T cell receptor (beta chain) was documented in a study of identical twins. Study-wide points: Cord blood beta clonotypes that were abundant carried fewer insertions, and memory repertoires showed no such trend. Models came in too low on out-of-frame TCR alpha sharing in monozygotic twins.

Through template switching, a universal primer site was introduced, and the cDNA contained unique molecular identifiers. TCRdb re-analysed the 5' RACE reads in MiXCR, keeping a single row per CDR3 protein. The data hold more than 650,000 distinct CDR3 sequences, with around 6% observed a single time. All donors were healthy, and all were Caucasian. This clonotype was counted many times. Its target is not known. V was cut by 3 bases and J by 5 bases, with 13 bases left in between. Germline CDR1 SGHTA, CDR2 FQGNSA. CDR3 length: 15 amino acids. The J gene is TRBJ1-4, the V gene TRBV7-2; D call uncertain. Sequencing was performed on naive T cells sorted from blood. The receptor comes from a young man in good health. CDR3 amino acids: CASSFFGPPNEKLFF. The CDR3 nucleotides are TGTGCCAGCAGCTTTTTTGGGCCCCCCAATGAAAAACTGTTTTTT. The full variable domain, with the rest looked up from reference TRBV7-2 and TRBJ1-4, is GAGVSQSPSNKVTEKGKDVELRCDPISGHTALYWYRQSLGQGLEFLIYFQGNSAPDKSGLPSDRFSAERTGGSVSTLTIQRTQQEDSAVYLCASSFFGPPNEKLFFGSGTQLSVL.